This section outlines one T cell receptor beta chain sequence together with its context. This CDR3 comprises 15 residues. CDR1 is MNHEY and CDR2 is SMNVEV in the germline V gene (reference sequence). J lost 6 bases, V lost 4 bases, and 10 bases had no gene match. The sample originates from a study of blood T cell repertoires in COVID-19. Background on the study: The study drew acute and convalescent COVID-19 samples from the United States, Italy and Spain. Sample material is recorded as cDNA or gDNA derived from T cells, B-cell-depleted T cells, or PBMCs.

In the original processing: It was from reference gene primer amplification that nucleated cell counts were estimated. Generated by immunoSEQ multiplex PCR, the TCRdb table keeps only in-frame clones and is missing some. The V and J calls and clone size are taken from that table; D and trimming were inferred from the DNA. The data contain about 120,000 clones, 77% of them singletons. Specimen: peripheral blood. This clonotype was obtained from a human donor in a cohort sampled during active COVID-19. The chain combines TRBV27 with TRBJ2-7, with 9 bases that match TRBD2. CDR3 amino acids: CASSSLAGERSEQYF. CDR3 bases: TGTGCCAGCAGTTCTTTAGCGGGAGAACGGTCCGAGCAGTACTTC.